The next 6 T cell receptor beta chains were all read from a single sample in a study of blood T cell repertoires in COVID-19 (dated by TCRdb to 2018 to 2020). The library was generated by the immunoSEQ multiplex PCR assay. In TCRdb, the immuneACCESS table is reduced to in-frame sequences with V and J assigned. These tables do not hold every clone; where another copy was compared, an unresolved V gene accounts for under half, and the others remain unexplained. In this sample the table shows approximately 120,000 clones, roughly 69% of which occur a single time. The top ten constitute 2% to 2.5% of the sample. The sequencing input was peripheral blood. The source of these receptors is a woman aged 70 to 79 with acute or convalescent COVID-19.

A remark on this clone: In the same sample, other DNA sequences code for this CDR3. The CDR3 DNA follows: TGCGCCAGCAGCCAAGTACCGGGTAGCAATCAGCCCCAGCATTTT. This encodes CASSQVPGSNQPQHF. The chain carries TRBV4-1 and TRBJ1-5; D is unresolved. V gave up 1 base and J gave up 0 bases, with 7 bases separating them. Germline CDR1 and CDR2: MGHRA and YSYEKL. This CDR3 comprises 15 residues.

This clone was counted a single time. The genes are TRBV2 and TRBJ1-5, with D possibly matching TRBD1 (6 bases). The CDR3 length is 13 residues. CDR1 and CDR2 from the germline V gene are SNHLY and FYNNEI. The V gene lost 6 bases and the J gene lost 5 bases, with 11 bases spanning the gap. In DNA, the CDR3 is TGTGCCAGCAGGGTACAGGGAGATCAGCCCCAGCATTTT. It codes for CASRVQGDQPQHF. The full variable domain, in which reference TRBV2 and TRBJ1-5 provide the parts outside the CDR3, is EPEVTQTPSHQVTQMGQEVILRCVPISNHLYFYWYRQILGQKVEFLVSFYNNEISEKSEIFDDQFSVERPDGSNFTLKIRSTKLEDSAMYFCASRVQGDQPQHFGDGTRLSIL.

This chain joins TRBV5-1 and TRBJ2-7; 7 positions match TRBD2. V trimming: 3 bases; J trimming: 2 bases; junction bases outside the gene matches: 11. The CDR3 has 16 amino acids. Germline CDR1 reads SGHRS; CDR2 reads YFSETQ. The CDR3 sequence: CASSWTPREATYEQYF. The CDR3 nucleotides are TGCGCCAGCAGCTGGACCCCCCGGGAGGCGACCTACGAGCAGTACTTC.

The chain recombines TRBV6-5 with TRBJ1-6; TRBD1 is a possible D gene (6 bases). Per germline, CDR1 MNHEY and CDR2 SVGAGI. Deletions cut 9 bases from V and 9 bases from J, with 15 bases between. The CDR3 extends over 13 amino acids. DNA for the CDR3: TGTGCCAGTCGGGACACTGGGATTTCACCCCTCCACTTT. Its translation: CASRDTGISPLHF.

This clone was detected only once. The chain uses TRBV2 and TRBJ1-6, with D unclear. Germline CDR1 is SNHLY and CDR2 is FYNNEI. The CDR3 has 13 amino acids. The germline V and J ends were trimmed by 6 bases and 7 bases, with 10 bases remaining between them. CDR3 DNA sequence: TGTGCCAGCAGAGTAGACGGGAATTCACCCCTCCACTTT. It yields the protein CASRVDGNSPLHF.

The chain uses TRBV3-1 (or the pseudogene TRBV3-2) and TRBJ2-4; D might be TRBD1 (6 bases). V was cut by 3 bases and J by 0 bases, with 6 bases left in between. From germline, CDR1 is LGHDT and CDR2 YNNKEL (reference sequence). CDR3 length: 14 amino acids. This chain's CDR3 is CASSQTGAKNIQYF. CDR3 bases: TGTGCCAGCAGCCAGACAGGAGCCAAAAACATTCAGTACTTC.